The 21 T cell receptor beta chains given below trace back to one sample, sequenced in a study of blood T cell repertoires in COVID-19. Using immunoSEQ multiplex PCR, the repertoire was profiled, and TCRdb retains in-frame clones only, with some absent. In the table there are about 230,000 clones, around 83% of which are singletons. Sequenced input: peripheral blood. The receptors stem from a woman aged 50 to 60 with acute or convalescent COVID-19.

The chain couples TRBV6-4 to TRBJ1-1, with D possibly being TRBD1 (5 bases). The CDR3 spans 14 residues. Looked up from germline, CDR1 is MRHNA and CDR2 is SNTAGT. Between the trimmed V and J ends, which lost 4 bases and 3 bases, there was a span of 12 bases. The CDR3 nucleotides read TGTGCCAGCAGTGCTCAGGGTCGTCACACTGAAGCTTTCTTT. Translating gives CASSAQGRHTEAFF.

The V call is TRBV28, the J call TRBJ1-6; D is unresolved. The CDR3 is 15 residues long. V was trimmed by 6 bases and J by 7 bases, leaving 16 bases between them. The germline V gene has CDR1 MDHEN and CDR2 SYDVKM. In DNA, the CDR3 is TGTGCCAGCAGCAATACTAGACGGACCAATTCACCCCTCCACTTT. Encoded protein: CASSNTRRTNSPLHF.

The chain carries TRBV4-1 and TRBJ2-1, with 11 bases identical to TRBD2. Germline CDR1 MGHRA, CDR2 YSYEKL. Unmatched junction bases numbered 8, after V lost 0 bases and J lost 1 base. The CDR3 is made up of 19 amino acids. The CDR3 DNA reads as TGCGCCAGCAGCCAAGATTGGGGTAGCGGGGGGGCGTCCTACAATGAGCAGTTCTTC. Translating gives CASSQDWGSGGASYNEQFF.

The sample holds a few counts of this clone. Here the CDR3 reads CAQRGGSYGELFF. The CDR3 coding sequence is TGTGCTCAACGGGGGGGCTCTTACGGGGAGCTGTTTTTT. The rearrangement uses TRBV7-8 and TRBJ2-2; 8 nucleotides match TRBD2. This CDR3 comprises 13 residues. Germline V gene data show CDR1 as SGHVS and CDR2 as FQNEAQ.

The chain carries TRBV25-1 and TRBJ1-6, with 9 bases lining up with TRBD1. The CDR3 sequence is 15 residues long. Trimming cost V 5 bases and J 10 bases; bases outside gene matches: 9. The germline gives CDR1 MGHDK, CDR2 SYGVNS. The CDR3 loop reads CASSLTGGAGSPLHF. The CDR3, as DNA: TGTGCCAGCAGTCTAACAGGGGGCGCGGGGTCACCCCTCCACTTT.

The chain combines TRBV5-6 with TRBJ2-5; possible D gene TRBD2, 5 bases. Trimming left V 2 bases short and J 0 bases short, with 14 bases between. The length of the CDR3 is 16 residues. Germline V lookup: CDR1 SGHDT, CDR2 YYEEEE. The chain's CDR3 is CASSFRAYGDQETQYF. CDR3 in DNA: TGTGCCAGCAGCTTTAGGGCGTACGGGGACCAAGAGACCCAGTACTTC.

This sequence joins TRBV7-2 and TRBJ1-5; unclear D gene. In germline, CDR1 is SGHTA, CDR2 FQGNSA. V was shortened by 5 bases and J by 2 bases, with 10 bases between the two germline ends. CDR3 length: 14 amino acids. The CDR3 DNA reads TGTGCCAGCAGCAACCGGGGTGGCAATCAGCCCCAGCATTTT. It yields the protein CASSNRGGNQPQHF.

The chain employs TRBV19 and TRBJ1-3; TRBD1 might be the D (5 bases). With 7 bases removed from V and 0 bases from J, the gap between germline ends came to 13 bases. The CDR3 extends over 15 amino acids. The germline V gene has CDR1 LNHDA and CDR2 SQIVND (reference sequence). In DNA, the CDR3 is TGTGCCAGTAAAGACAGTTATAGCTCTGGAAACACCATATATTTT. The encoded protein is CASKDSYSSGNTIYF.

In nucleotides, the CDR3 is TGTGCCAGCAGGAGACAGGCTCTTAATTCACCCCTCCACTTT. It yields the protein CASRRQALNSPLHF. J is TRBJ1-6 and V is TRBV2; a weak D match, TRBD1 (6 bases). The CDR3 covers 14 residues. The germline gives CDR1 SNHLY, CDR2 FYNNEI. V lost 6 bases and J 6 bases, leaving 12 bases between the germline ends. Looking up the rest from reference TRBV2 and TRBJ1-6 gives the full variable domain: EPEVTQTPSHQVTQMGQEVILRCVPISNHLYFYWYRQILGQKVEFLVSFYNNEISEKSEIFDDQFSVERPDGSNFTLKIRSTKLEDSAMYFCASRRQALNSPLHFGNGTRLTVT.

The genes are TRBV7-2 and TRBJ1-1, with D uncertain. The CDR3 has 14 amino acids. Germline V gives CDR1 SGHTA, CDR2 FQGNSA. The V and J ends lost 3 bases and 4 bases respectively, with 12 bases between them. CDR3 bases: TGTGCCAGCAGCTTGGGCCCCGCGCGCACTGAAGCTTTCTTT. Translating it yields CASSLGPARTEAFF.

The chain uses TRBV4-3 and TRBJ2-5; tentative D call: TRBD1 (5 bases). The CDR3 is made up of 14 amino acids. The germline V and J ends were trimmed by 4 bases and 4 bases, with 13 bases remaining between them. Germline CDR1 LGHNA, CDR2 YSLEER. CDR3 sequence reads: CASSPGPQAETQYF. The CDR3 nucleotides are TGCGCCAGCAGCCCAGGTCCACAGGCAGAGACCCAGTACTTC.

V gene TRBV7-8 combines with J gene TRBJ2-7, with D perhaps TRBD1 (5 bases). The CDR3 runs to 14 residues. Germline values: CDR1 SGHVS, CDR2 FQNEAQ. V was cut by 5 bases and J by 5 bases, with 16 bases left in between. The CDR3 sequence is CASSPPAGLNEQYF. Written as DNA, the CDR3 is TGTGCCAGCAGCCCCCCGGCAGGGTTGAACGAGCAGTACTTC.

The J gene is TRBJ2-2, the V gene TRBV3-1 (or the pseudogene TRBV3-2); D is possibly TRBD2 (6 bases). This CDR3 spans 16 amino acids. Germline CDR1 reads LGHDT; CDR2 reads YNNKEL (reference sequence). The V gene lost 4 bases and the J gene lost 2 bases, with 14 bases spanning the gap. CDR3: CASSRTGLTNTGELFF. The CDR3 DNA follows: TGTGCCAGCAGCCGCACGGGACTGACAAACACCGGGGAGCTGTTTTTT.

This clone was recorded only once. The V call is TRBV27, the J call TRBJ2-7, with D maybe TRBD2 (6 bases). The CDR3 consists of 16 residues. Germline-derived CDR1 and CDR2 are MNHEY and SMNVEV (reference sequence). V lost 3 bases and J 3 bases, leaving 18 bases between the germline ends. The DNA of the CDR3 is TGTGCCAGCAGTTTTGGCGGGCGGGATGGGGGCTACGAGCAGTACTTC. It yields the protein CASSFGGRDGGYEQYF.

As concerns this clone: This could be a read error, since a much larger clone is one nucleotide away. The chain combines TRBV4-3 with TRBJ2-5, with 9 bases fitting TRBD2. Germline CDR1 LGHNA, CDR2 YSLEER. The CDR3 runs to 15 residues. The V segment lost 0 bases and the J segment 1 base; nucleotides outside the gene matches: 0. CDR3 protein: CASSQERGGQETQYF. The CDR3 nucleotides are TGCGCCAGCAGCCAAGAGCGGGGGGGCCAAGAGACCCAGTACTTC.

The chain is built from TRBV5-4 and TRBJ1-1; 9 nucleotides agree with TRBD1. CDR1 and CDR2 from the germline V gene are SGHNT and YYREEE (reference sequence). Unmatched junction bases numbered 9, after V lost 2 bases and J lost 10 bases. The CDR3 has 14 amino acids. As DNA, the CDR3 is TGTGCCAGCAGCTTAGCGGACAGGGGAGGAAGAGCTTTCTTT. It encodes CASSLADRGGRAFF.

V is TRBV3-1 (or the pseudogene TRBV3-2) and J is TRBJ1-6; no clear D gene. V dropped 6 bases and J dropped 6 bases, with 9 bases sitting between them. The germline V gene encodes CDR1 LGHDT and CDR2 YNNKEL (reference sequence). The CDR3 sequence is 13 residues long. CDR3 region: CASSDSGNSPLHF. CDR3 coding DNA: TGTGCCAGCAGTGACTCGGGTAATTCACCCCTCCACTTT.

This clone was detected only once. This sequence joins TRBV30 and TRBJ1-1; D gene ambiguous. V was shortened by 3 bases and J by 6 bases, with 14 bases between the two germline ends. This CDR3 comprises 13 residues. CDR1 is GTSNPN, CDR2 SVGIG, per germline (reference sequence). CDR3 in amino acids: CAWRTGGMAEAFF. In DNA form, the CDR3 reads TGTGCCTGGAGAACGGGCGGGATGGCTGAAGCTTTCTTT.

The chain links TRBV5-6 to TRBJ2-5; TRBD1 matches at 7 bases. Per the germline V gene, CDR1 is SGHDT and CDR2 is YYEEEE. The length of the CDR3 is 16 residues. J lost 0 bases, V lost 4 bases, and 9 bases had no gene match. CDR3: CASSLRQGSYQETQYF. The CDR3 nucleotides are TGTGCCAGCAGCCTAAGACAGGGATCGTACCAAGAGACCCAGTACTTC. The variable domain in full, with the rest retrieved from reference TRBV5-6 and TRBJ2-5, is DAGVTQSPTHLIKTRGQQVTLRCSPKSGHDTVSWYQQALGQGPQFIFQYYEEEERQRGNFPDRFSGHQFPNYSSELNVNALLLGDSALYLCASSLRQGSYQETQYFGPGTRLLVL.

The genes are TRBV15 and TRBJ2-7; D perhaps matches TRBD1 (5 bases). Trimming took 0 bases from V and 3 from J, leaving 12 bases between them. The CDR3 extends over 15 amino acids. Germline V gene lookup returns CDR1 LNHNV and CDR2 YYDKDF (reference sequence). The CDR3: CATSRDPGQGYEQYF. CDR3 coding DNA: TGTGCCACCAGCAGAGATCCAGGGCAGGGCTACGAGCAGTACTTC.

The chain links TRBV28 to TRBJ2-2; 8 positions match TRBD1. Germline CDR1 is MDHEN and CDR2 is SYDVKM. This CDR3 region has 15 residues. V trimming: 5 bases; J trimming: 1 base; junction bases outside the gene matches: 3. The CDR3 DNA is TGTGCCAGCAGTCGAACAGGGGGGAACACCGGGGAGCTGTTTTTT. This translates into CASSRTGGNTGELFF.